The 10 T cell receptor beta chains below were found in one sample sequenced in a study of T cells in Graves' hyperthyroidism and ophthalmopathy. RNA transcripts served as the template for amplifying TCR beta CDR3 regions. A set of HTBI primers served as the primers for a first-round RT-PCR of the TCR CDR3. TCRdb independently ran MiXCR on the multiplex PCR reads; one entry per CDR3 protein. This table holds around 520,000 distinct CDR3 sequences, 14% found once. Sequencing input: blood. The receptor set was obtained from a woman between 40 and 55 years old with Graves' hyperthyroidism.

This clonotype has only a few counts. The rearrangement uses TRBV5-6 and TRBJ2-7; no clear D gene. Trimming removed 4 bases from V and 3 bases from J, with 11 bases in between. Germline loops: CDR1 SGHDT, CDR2 YYEEEE. CDR3 length equals 13 residues. The CDR3 region is CASSLDPNYEQYF. As DNA, the CDR3 is TGTGCCAGCAGCCTCGACCCCAACTACGAGCAGTACTTC.

As DNA, the CDR3 is TGTGCCAGCAGCTTAGTGGGCAGGGAAGCCTATGGCTACACCTTC. Amino acid sequence: CASSLVGREAYGYTF. The chain is built from TRBV11-2 and TRBJ1-2; maybe TRBD1 (5 bases). Germline V CDR1 and CDR2: SGHAT, FQNNGV. The ends were cut back, 1 base at V and 4 bases at J, with 13 bases in the middle. This CDR3 region has 15 residues.

This clonotype has a count of ten or more. V gene TRBV18 combines with J gene TRBJ1-1; D possibly corresponds to TRBD1 (6 bases). Between the trimmed V and J ends, which lost 2 bases and 6 bases, there was a span of 19 bases. The CDR3 runs 16 residues. Germline V lookup: CDR1 KGHSH, CDR2 LQKENI. The CDR3 reads CASSPGQFEGNSEAFF. CDR3 sequence (DNA): TGTGCCAGCTCACCAGGACAGTTCGAGGGGAATTCTGAAGCTTTCTTT. Based on the CDR3 plus reference TRBV18 and TRBJ1-1, the full variable domain is NAGVMQNPRHLVRRRGQEARLRCSPMKGHSHVYWYRQLPEEGLKFMVYLQKENIIDESGMPKERFSAEFPKEGPSILRIQQVVRGDSAAYFCASSPGQFEGNSEAFFGQGTRLTVV.

This clonotype was observed a handful of times. The chain employs TRBV7-3 and TRBJ2-2; no reliable D call. Trimming removed 2 bases from V and 6 bases from J, with 10 bases in between. CDR1 SGHTA and CDR2 FQGTGA come from the germline V gene. This CDR3 comprises 14 residues. CDR3: CASSLVKSAGELFF. The CDR3 DNA sequence: TGTGCCAGCAGCTTAGTTAAAAGCGCCGGGGAGCTGTTTTTT.

This clonotype has ten or more counts. J is TRBJ2-2 and V is TRBV24-1; D remains ambiguous. Trimming removed 0 bases at V and 1 base at J, with 5 bases between. The CDR3 is 15 residues long. CDR1 KGHDR and CDR2 SFDVKD come from the germline V gene. The CDR3 loop reads CATSDLGRNTGELFF. The CDR3 nucleotides are TGTGCCACCAGTGATTTGGGGCGGAACACCGGGGAGCTGTTTTTT.

In this sample, this clonotype turned up many times. The chain uses TRBV28 and TRBJ1-2; D is possibly TRBD1 (5 bases). The CDR3 totals 15 residues. Germline assignment: CDR1 MDHEN and CDR2 SYDVKM. The V and J ends lost 6 bases and 7 bases respectively, with 21 bases between them. This chain's CDR3 is CASRTIKTASRGYTF. As DNA, the CDR3 is TGTGCCAGCAGAACAATTAAGACAGCCTCCCGTGGCTACACCTTC.

This clonotype was detected ten times or more. This chain uses TRBV20-1 with TRBJ2-7; no clear D gene. Trimming left V 2 bases short and J 3 bases short, with 14 bases between. The germline CDR1 and CDR2 sequences are DFQATT and SNEGSKA (reference sequence). CDR3 size: 14 residues. For the CDR3, the DNA is TGCAGTGCTAGAATTGACCCAGTCAACTACGAGCAGTACTTC. Its translation: CSARIDPVNYEQYF.

This clonotype was recorded at least ten times. The rearrangement joins TRBV12-3 or TRBV12-4 to TRBJ2-7; D is ambiguous. This CDR3 region has 11 residues. The V end lost 6 bases, the J end lost 6 bases, and 9 bases lay between the germline ends. The CDR3 loop is CASSSKREQYF. DNA for the CDR3: TGTGCCAGCAGCTCAAAGCGCGAGCAGTACTTC.

In regard to this clonotype: The junction departs from the called germline gene at one end, perhaps through a read error. J is TRBJ1-2 and V is TRBV28; the D is unclear. This CDR3 has 13 amino acids. Germline assignment: CDR1 MDHEN and CDR2 SYDVKM. The CDR3 nucleotides are TGTGCCAGCAGTTTATCAGAACACTATGGCCACACCTTC. It is translated as CASSLSEHYGHTF.

There are many counts of this clonotype. This CDR3 reads CASSGRRDSPNTGELFF. CDR3 nucleotides: TGTGCCAGCAGTGGACGTCGGGACAGCCCGAACACCGGGGAGCTGTTTTTT. V gene TRBV2 combines with J gene TRBJ2-2, with 7 bases matching TRBD1. CDR1 is SNHLY and CDR2 is FYNNEI in the germline V gene. This CDR3 has 17 residues. V shed 4 bases and J 0 bases; nucleotides not matched to a gene: 8.